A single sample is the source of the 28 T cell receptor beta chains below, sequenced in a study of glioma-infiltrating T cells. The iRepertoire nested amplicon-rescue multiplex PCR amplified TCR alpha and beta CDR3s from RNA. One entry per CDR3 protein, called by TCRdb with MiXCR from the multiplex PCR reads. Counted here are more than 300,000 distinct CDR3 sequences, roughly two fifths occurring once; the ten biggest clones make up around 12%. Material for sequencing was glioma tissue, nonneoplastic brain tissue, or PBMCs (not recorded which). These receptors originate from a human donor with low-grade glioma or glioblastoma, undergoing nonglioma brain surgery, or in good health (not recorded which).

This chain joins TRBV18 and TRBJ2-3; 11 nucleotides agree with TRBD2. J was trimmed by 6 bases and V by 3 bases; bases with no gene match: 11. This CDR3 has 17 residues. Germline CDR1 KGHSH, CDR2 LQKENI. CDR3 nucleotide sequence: TGTGCCAGCTCACCCTCGAGGCTAGCGGGAGGTCCGGATACGCAGTATTTT. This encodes CASSPSRLAGGPDTQYF.

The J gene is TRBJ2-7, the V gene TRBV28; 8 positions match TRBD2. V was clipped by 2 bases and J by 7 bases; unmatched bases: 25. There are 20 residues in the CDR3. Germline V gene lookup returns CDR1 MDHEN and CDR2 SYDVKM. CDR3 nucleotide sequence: TGTGCCAGCAGTTTAAACCCACTAGCGGTAATCAGGAGTGCTTACAATGAGCAGTACTTC. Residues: CASSLNPLAVIRSAYNEQYF.

This CDR3 is CASSQEGTGDGTQYF. The CDR3 DNA follows: TGTGCCAGCAGCCAAGAGGGAACAGGGGACGGCACGCAGTATTTT. The V gene is TRBV4-2, the J gene TRBJ2-3; TRBD1 matches 7 bases. Per the germline V gene, CDR1 is LGHNA and CDR2 is YNFKEQ. The CDR3 covers 15 residues. Losses at the gene ends were 0 bases for V and 9 bases for J; bases not matched to a gene: 9.

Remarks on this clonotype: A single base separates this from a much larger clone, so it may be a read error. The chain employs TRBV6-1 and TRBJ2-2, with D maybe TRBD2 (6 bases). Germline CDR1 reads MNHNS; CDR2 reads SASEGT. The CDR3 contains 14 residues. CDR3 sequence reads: CASKTEPSTGGLFF. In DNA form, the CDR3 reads TGTGCCAGCAAGACGGAGCCGAGCACCGGGGGGCTGTTTTTT.

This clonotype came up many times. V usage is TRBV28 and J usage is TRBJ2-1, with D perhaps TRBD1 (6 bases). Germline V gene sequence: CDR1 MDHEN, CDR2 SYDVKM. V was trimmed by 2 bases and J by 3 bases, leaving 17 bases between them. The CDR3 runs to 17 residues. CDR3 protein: CASSLVSPGDRYNEQFF. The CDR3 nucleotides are TGTGCCAGCAGTTTAGTCTCCCCAGGGGATCGCTACAATGAGCAGTTCTTC.

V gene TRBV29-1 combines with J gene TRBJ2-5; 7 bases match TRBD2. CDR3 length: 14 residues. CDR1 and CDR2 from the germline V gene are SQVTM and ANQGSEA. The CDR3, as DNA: TGCAGAGTGGGGGGGTTAGGTGCTCGAGAGACCCAGTACTTC. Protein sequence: CRVGGLGARETQYF.

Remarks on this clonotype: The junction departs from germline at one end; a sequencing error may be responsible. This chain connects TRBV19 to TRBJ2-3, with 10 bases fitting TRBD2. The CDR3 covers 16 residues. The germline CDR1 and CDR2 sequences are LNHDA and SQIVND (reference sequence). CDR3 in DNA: TGTGCCAGTAGTCTCGGACTAGCGGTTAGCATAGATACGCAGTATTTT. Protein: CASSLGLAVSIDTQYF.

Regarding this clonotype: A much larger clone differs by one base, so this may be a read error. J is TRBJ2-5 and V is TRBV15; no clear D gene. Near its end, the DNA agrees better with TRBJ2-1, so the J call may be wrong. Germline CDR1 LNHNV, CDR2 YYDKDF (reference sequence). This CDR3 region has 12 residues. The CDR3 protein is CATSKVEGEQFF. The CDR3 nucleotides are TGTGCCACCAGCAAAGTGGAAGGTGAGCAGTTCTTC.

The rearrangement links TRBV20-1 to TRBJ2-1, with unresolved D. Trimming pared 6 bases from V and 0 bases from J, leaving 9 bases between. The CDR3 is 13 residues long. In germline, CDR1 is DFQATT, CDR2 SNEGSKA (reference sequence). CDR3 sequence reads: CSARMDSYNEQFF. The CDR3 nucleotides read TGCAGTGCCCGCATGGACTCCTACAATGAGCAGTTCTTC.

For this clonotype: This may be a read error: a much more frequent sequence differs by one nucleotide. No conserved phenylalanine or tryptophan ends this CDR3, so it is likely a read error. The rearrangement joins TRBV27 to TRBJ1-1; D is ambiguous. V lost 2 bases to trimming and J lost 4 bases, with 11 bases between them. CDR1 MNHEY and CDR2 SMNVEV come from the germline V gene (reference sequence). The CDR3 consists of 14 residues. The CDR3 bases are TGTGCCAGCAGTTTAACTCGAACCCGCACTGAAGCTTTCCTT. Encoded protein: CASSLTRTRTEAFL.

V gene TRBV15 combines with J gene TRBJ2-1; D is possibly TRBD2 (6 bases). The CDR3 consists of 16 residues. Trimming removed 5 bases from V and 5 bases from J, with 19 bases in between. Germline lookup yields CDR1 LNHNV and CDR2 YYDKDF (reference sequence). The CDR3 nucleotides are TGTGCCACCAGCGGCGGTTTGACGCGCGGGAACAATGAGCAGTTCTTC. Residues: CATSGGLTRGNNEQFF.

For the CDR3, the DNA is TGTGCCAGCACACAAGACAGGGGAGACACTGAAGCTTTCTTT. Amino acid sequence: CASTQDRGDTEAFF. This chain connects TRBV6-1 to TRBJ1-1; TRBD1 agrees at 8 bases. The CDR3 is made up of 14 amino acids. The germline V gene has CDR1 MNHNS and CDR2 SASEGT. J was trimmed by 3 bases and V by 7 bases; bases with no gene match: 7.

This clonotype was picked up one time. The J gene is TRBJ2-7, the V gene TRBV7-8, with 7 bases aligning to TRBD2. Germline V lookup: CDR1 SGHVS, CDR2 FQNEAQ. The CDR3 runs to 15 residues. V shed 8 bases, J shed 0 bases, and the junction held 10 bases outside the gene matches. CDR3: CASANGRTYSYEQYF. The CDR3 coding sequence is TGTGCCAGCGCAAACGGGAGGACATACTCCTACGAGCAGTACTTC.

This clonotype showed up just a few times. CDR3 protein: CASSIWGLPADNEQFF. In DNA form, the CDR3 reads TGTGCCAGCTCCATTTGGGGGTTACCGGCAGACAATGAGCAGTTCTTC. The chain is built from TRBV7-3 and TRBJ2-1; TRBD1 or TRBD2 may be the D gene (5 bases each). The germline gives CDR1 SGHTA, CDR2 FQGTGA. The CDR3 has 16 amino acids. The V end was cut by 8 bases, the J end by 5 bases, with 22 bases between.

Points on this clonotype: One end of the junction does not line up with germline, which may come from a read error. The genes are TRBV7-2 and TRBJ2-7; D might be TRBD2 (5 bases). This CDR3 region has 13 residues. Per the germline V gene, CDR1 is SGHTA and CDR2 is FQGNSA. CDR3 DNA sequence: TGTGCCAGCAGTATTTATCGAGCGGAGACAAAGGACTTC. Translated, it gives CASSIYRAETKDF.

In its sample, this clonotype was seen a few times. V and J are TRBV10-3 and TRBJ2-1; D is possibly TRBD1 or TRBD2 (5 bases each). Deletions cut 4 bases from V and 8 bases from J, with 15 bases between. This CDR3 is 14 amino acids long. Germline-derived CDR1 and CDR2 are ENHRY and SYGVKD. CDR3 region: CAISARGEGHEQFF. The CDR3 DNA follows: TGTGCCATCAGTGCTAGGGGAGAGGGTCATGAGCAGTTCTTC.

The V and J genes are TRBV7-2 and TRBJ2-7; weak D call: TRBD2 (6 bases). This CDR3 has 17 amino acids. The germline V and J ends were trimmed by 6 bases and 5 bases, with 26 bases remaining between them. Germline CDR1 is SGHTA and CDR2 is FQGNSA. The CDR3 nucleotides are TGTGCCAGCAGACTCCACCGGGAAAGCGGGCTTGGAGACGAGCAGTACTTC. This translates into CASRLHRESGLGDEQYF.

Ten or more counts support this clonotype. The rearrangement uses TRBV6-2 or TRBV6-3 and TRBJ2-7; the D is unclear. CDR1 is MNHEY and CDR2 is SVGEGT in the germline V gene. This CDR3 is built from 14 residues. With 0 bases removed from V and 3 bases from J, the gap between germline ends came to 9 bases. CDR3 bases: TGTGCCAGCAGTTACTCGAGCCGGGTCTACGAGCAGTACTTC. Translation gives CASSYSSRVYEQYF.

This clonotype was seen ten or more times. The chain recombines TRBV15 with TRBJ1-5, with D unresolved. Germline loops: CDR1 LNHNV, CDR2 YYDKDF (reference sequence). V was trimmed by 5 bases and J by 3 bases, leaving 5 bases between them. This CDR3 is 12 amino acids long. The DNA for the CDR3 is TGTGCCACCAGCTTGCTCAATCAGCCCCAGCATTTT. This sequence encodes CATSLLNQPQHF.

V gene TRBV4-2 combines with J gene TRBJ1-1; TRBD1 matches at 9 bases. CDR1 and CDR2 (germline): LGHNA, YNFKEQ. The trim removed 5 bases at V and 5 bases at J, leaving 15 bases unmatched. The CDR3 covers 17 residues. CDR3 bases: TGTGCCAGCAGCTTGCGGCTTACAGGGGGCTCTGTAACTGAAGCTTTCTTT. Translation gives CASSLRLTGGSVTEAFF.

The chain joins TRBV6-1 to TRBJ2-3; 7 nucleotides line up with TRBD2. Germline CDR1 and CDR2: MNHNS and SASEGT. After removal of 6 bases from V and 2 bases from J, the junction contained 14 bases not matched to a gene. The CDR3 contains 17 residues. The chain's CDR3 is CASRAPLTGGYTDTQYF. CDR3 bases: TGTGCCAGCAGGGCGCCGCTAACGGGAGGTTACACAGATACGCAGTATTTT.

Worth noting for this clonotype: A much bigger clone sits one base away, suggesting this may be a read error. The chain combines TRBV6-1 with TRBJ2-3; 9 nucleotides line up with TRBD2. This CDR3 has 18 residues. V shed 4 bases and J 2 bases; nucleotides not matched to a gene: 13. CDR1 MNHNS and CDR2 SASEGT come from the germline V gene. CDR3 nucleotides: TGTGCCAGCAGTGTATTCCCTACGTTAGCGGGAGTCACAGATACGCAGTATTTT. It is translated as CASSVFPTLAGVTDTQYF.

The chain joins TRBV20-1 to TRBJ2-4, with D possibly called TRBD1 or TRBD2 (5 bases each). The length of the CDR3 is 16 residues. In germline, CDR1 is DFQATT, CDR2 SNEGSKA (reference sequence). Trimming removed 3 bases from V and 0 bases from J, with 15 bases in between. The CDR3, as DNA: TGCAGTGCTAGTGTGACAGACTACCTAGCCAAAAACATTCAGTACTTC. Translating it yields CSASVTDYLAKNIQYF.

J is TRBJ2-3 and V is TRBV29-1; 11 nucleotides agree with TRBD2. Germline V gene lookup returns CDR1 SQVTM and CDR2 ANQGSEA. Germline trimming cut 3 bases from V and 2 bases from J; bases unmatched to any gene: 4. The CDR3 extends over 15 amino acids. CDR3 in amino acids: CSVDLAGGTTDTQYF. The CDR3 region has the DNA TGCAGCGTTGATCTAGCGGGGGGCACCACAGATACGCAGTATTTT.

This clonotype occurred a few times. In DNA form, the CDR3 reads TGTGCCAGCAGCTTAGATGGTCTAAGCTCCTACAATGAGCAGTTCTTC. Its protein product is CASSLDGLSSYNEQFF. The chain combines TRBV7-9 with TRBJ2-1; D is unresolved. V was shortened by 1 base and J by 0 bases, with 10 bases between the two germline ends. The CDR3 is 16 residues long. Germline-derived CDR1 and CDR2 are SEHNR and FQNEAQ (reference sequence).

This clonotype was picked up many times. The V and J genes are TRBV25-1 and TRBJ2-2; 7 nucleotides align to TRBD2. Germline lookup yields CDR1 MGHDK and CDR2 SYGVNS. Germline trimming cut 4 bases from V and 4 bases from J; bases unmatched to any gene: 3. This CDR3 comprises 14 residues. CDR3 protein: CASSGSGFTGELFF. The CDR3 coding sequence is TGTGCCAGCAGTGGTAGCGGGTTCACCGGGGAGCTGTTTTTT.

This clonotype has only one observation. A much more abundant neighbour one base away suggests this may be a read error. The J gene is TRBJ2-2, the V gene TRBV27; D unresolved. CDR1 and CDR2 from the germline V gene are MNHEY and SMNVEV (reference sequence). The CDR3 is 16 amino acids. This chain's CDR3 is CARSFIGFGDTGELFF. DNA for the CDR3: TGTGCCAGAAGTTTTATAGGGTTTGGTGACACCGGGGAGCTGTTTTTT.

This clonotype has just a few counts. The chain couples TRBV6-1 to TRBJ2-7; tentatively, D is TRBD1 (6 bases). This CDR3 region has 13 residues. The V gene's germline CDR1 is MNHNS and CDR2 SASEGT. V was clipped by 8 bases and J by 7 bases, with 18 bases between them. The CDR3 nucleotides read TGTGCCAGCGGCCCGGACAGAGTCTTAGAGCAGTACTTC. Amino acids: CASGPDRVLEQYF.